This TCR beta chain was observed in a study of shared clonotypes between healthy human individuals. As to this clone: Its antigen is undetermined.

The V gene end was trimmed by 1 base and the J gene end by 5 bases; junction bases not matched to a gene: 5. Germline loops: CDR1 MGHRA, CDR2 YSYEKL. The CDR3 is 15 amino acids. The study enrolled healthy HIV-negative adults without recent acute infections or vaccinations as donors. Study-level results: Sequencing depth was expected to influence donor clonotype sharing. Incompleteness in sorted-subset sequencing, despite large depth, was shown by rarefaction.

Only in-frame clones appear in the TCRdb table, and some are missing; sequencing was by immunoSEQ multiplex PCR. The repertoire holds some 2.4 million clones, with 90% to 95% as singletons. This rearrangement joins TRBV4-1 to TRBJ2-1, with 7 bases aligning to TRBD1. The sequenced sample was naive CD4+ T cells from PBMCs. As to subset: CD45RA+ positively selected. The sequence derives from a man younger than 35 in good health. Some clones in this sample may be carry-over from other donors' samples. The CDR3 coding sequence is TGCGCCAGCAGCCAAGGGGGACAGACCAACAATGAGCAGTTCTTC. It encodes CASSQGGQTNNEQFF.